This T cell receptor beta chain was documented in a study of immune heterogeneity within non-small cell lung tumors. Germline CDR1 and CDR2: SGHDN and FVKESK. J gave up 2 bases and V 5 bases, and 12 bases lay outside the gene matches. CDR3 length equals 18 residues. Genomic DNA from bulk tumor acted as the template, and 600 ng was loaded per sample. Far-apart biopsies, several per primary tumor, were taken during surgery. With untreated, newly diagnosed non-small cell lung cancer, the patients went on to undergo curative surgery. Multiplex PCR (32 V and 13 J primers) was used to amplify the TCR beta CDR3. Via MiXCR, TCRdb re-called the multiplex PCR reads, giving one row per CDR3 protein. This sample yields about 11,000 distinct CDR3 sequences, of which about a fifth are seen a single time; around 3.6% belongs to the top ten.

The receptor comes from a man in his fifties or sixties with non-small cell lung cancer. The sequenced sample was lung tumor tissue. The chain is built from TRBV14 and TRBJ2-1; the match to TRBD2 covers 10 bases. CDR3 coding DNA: TGTGCCAGCAGCGCTCGGCTAGCGGGAGTGAGCGCCTACAATGAGCAGTTCTTC. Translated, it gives CASSARLAGVSAYNEQFF.